The following is a T cell receptor beta chain sequence with its context. The target antigen is unknown. A read error may produce the germline difference seen at one junction end. The sorted Tregs were CD4+CD25+CD127-/low cells. General study results and limits: In terms of TCR gene usage, tumor memory CD4+ T cells clustered together with blood and lymph node memory CD4+ cells, as well as with lymph node naive CD4+ cells. Tumor Tregs overlapped most with tumor, then blood, naive CD4+ cells. Whole repertoires were not studied in the larger cohort, only one V-J beta rearrangement.

This CDR3 is 12 amino acids long. Constant-region reverse primers amplified full-length variable regions, followed by semi-nested Nested Universal Primer A PCR. TCRdb independently ran MiXCR on the 5' RACE reads; one entry per CDR3 protein. The sample yields approximately 60,000 distinct CDR3 sequences, roughly 28% seen once. Sequencing used tumor-infiltrating Tregs sorted from the breast tumor. This receptor was identified in a female donor with breast cancer. This chain joins TRBV12-3 or TRBV12-4 and TRBJ2-5, with a tentative D call TRBD1 (5 bases). DNA of the CDR3: TGTGCCAACAGTTTAGGGGAAGGGACCCAGTACTTC. Translating it yields CANSLGEGTQYF.